This T cell receptor (beta chain) was recorded in a study of blood T cells in healthy people across ages. Whole-study context: Template switching recovered approximately one barcoded beta molecule for every two T cells. Findings and caveats of the study: Diversity of TCR beta per million T cells declined in a roughly linear way with age.

This clonotype was seen a single time. The antigen remains undetermined. Germline values: CDR1 MNHEY, CDR2 SMNVEV (reference sequence). This CDR3 is 16 amino acids long. V shed 3 bases and J shed 4 bases, with 15 bases lying between them. Primers used in a second PCR of about 6 to 11 cycles were a sample-barcoded 5' primer and a J-beta primer mix. Per sample, CDR3-containing paired-end reads numbered at least 2.5 million. TCRdb reprocessed the 5' RACE reads via MiXCR and lists one record per CDR3 protein. The sample has fewer than 2,000,000 distinct CDR3 sequences; about two fifths are singletons. The specimen was blood. This sequence was found in a human donor in good health. V gene TRBV27 combines with J gene TRBJ2-2; D may correspond to TRBD1 or TRBD2 (5 bases each). CDR3 in DNA: TGTGCCAGCAGTTTGTTTGGGGCGGGCCTCACCGGGGAGCTGTTTTTT. This gives the protein CASSLFGAGLTGELFF.